This T cell receptor (beta chain) was recorded in a study of human T cells and chemical hapten exposure. Authors' data handling: Individual samples carried between about 23,224 and 690,600 TCRs, with roughly 95,000 as the median. TCRdb re-called the RACE reads with MiXCR, one entry per CDR3 protein. It is TCRdb's table, rather than the study itself, that gives the V and J calls and clone size. The sample lists about 380,000 distinct CDR3 sequences; 5% to 6.5% were seen once. Documented time point: pre-sensitization, week 0. Specified treatment: therapeutic diphenylcyclopropenone sensitization with weekly scalp DPC. Germline CDR1 PRHDT, CDR2 FYEKMQ (reference sequence). V shed 3 bases and J shed 2 bases, with 14 bases lying between them. The CDR3 spans 15 residues. This clonotype occurred many times.

The chain links TRBV13 to TRBJ2-7, with D perhaps assigned TRBD1 or TRBD2 (5 bases each). The sequence came from a woman aged 50 to 60 with alopecia areata. Some clones in this sample may be carry-over from other donors' samples. This specimen consisted of whole blood, obtained in connection with sensitization to the hapten diphenylcyclopropenone (DPC). The DNA for the CDR3 is TGTGCCAGCAGCTTGGGACGGAGTATCGCCTACGAGCAGTACTTC. This gives the protein CASSLGRSIAYEQYF.